This passage covers 29 T cell receptor beta chains from one sample sequenced in a study of cytotoxic CD8 clonotypes in ibrutinib-treated CLL. Generated by immunoSEQ multiplex PCR, the TCRdb table keeps only in-frame clones and is missing some. The table has more than 110,000 clones, more than 75% seen once. Sequenced here: PBMCs, sampled after 24 months of ibrutinib treatment. The receptors originated from a human donor with chronic lymphocytic leukemia.

This rearrangement joins TRBV5-1 to TRBJ2-2; D remains unclear. Germline assignment: CDR1 SGHRS and CDR2 YFSETQ. V lost 4 bases and J lost 6, with 16 bases in between. The CDR3 has 15 amino acids. Here the CDR3 reads CASSPGVRRAGELFF. CDR3 DNA: TGCGCCAGCAGCCCTGGCGTCAGAAGGGCCGGGGAGCTGTTTTTT.

Details on this clone: Additional DNA sequences in this sample encode the identical CDR3. The chain recombines TRBV11-3 with TRBJ2-3; 13 nucleotides align to TRBD2. This CDR3 has 16 amino acids. Germline trimming cut 5 bases from V and 1 base from J; bases unmatched to any gene: 3. Looked up from germline, CDR1 is SGHNT and CDR2 is YENEEA. The CDR3 DNA sequence: TGTGCCAGCAGCCTAGGACTAGCGGGAGGCACAGATACGCAGTATTTT. Encoded protein: CASSLGLAGGTDTQYF.

This sequence joins TRBV5-4 and TRBJ1-4; D is perhaps TRBD1 (6 bases). The length of the CDR3 is 17 residues. Germline CDR1 reads SGHNT; CDR2 reads YYREEE (reference sequence). V dropped 0 bases and J dropped 2 bases, with 14 bases sitting between them. The CDR3 sequence: CASSLETGLATNEKLFF. The CDR3 DNA reads as TGTGCCAGCAGCTTGGAAACAGGGTTGGCGACTAATGAAAAACTGTTTTTT.

This clone came up a few times. This rearrangement joins TRBV28 to TRBJ2-7; TRBD2 agrees at 11 bases. Trimming at V came to 8 bases and at J to 5 bases, leaving 8 bases not matched to a gene. Germline CDR1 reads MDHEN; CDR2 reads SYDVKM. This CDR3 is 14 amino acids long. The CDR3 bases are TGTGCCAGCCTAACTAGCGGGAGTTACCACGAGCAGTACTTC. This codes for CASLTSGSYHEQYF.

This chain joins TRBV6-5 and TRBJ1-4; D is perhaps TRBD1 (5 bases). V lost 2 bases and J 3 bases, leaving 7 bases between the germline ends. In germline, CDR1 is MNHEY, CDR2 SVGAGI. The CDR3 covers 14 residues. The CDR3 spells CASSYGGANEKLFF. The CDR3 coding sequence is TGTGCCAGCAGTTACGGGGGTGCTAATGAAAAACTGTTTTTT.

V gene TRBV19 combines with J gene TRBJ2-2; TRBD1 might be the D (6 bases). The V gene's germline CDR1 is LNHDA and CDR2 SQIVND (reference sequence). This CDR3 has 16 amino acids. V was trimmed by 9 bases and J by 0 bases, leaving 17 bases between them. Here the CDR3 reads CASLPPGGANTGELFF. For the CDR3, the DNA is TGTGCCAGCCTCCCCCCTGGGGGCGCGAACACCGGGGAGCTGTTTTTT.

This chain links TRBV4-2 with TRBJ2-7, with D possibly TRBD1 on 7 matching bases. This CDR3 comprises 15 residues. The V end lost 4 bases, the J end lost 2 bases, and 15 bases lay between the germline ends. In germline, CDR1 is LGHNA, CDR2 YNFKEQ. Here the CDR3 DNA reads TGTGCCAGCAGCCCCCAGGGGGGCCAAACCTACGAGCAGTACTTC. This codes for CASSPQGGQTYEQYF.

This chain links TRBV5-1 with TRBJ1-1; the match to TRBD1 covers 7 bases. Trimming removed 4 bases from V and 7 bases from J; junction bases left unmatched: 4. Germline V gene sequence: CDR1 SGHRS, CDR2 YFSETQ. The CDR3 is 12 residues long. The CDR3 region is CASSQWDSEAFF. CDR3 nucleotide sequence: TGCGCCAGCAGCCAGTGGGACAGTGAAGCTTTCTTT.

The chain is built from TRBV18 and TRBJ1-3; tentatively, D is TRBD1 (5 bases). Germline assignment: CDR1 KGHSH and CDR2 LQKENI. This CDR3 has 16 residues. The germline V and J ends were trimmed by 0 bases and 0 bases, with 9 bases remaining between them. CDR3: CASSPPGEYSGNTIYF. The CDR3 DNA is TGTGCCAGCTCACCACCGGGGGAGTACTCTGGAAACACCATATATTTT.

This clone was observed once. This chain joins TRBV10-1 and TRBJ1-1; D gene ambiguous. Germline V gene lookup returns CDR1 WNHNN and CDR2 SYGVQD (reference sequence). This CDR3 has 14 amino acids. Trimming removed 0 bases from V and 3 bases from J, with 8 bases in between. As DNA, the CDR3 is TGCGCCAGCAGTGAGTCATCGTGTGACACTGAAGCTTTCTTT. It codes for CASSESSCDTEAFF.

This CDR3 is CASSSFWGQETQYF. In nucleotides, the CDR3 is TGTGCCAGCAGCAGTTTTTGGGGCCAAGAGACCCAGTACTTC. The chain carries TRBV27 and TRBJ2-5; no reliable D call. Trimming removed 6 bases from V and 1 base from J, with 12 bases in between. Germline V lookup: CDR1 MNHEY, CDR2 SMNVEV (reference sequence). The CDR3 covers 14 residues.

V gene TRBV4-3 combines with J gene TRBJ2-2; the D is unclear. The length of the CDR3 is 15 residues. Germline CDR1 and CDR2: LGHNA and YSLEER. Deletions cut 1 base from V and 1 base from J, with 7 bases between. This CDR3 is CASSQVAGNTGELFF. The CDR3 DNA reads TGCGCCAGCAGCCAAGTTGCTGGGAACACCGGGGAGCTGTTTTTT.

J is TRBJ2-7 and V is TRBV27, with 8 bases lining up with TRBD1. Per the germline V gene, CDR1 is MNHEY and CDR2 is SMNVEV (reference sequence). This CDR3 is 15 amino acids long. Trimming took 7 bases from V and 6 from J; bases not matched to a gene: 14. CDR3 sequence: CASTQRGRQGLEQYF. The CDR3, as DNA: TGTGCCAGCACCCAGCGAGGGAGACAGGGGCTCGAGCAGTACTTC.

The V call is TRBV6-5, the J call TRBJ1-2; 8 nucleotides match TRBD1. The CDR3 has 13 residues. Trimming cost V 6 bases and J 4 bases; bases outside gene matches: 4. The germline CDR1 and CDR2 sequences are MNHEY and SVGAGI. The CDR3 sequence: CASSPDRGYGYTF. CDR3 coding DNA: TGTGCCAGCAGCCCCGACAGGGGCTATGGCTACACCTTC.

This chain uses TRBV7-7 with TRBJ1-1, with a possible D match to TRBD1 (5 bases). Germline V gene sequence: CDR1 SSHAT, CDR2 FNYEAQ (reference sequence). The V gene lost 6 bases and the J gene lost 4 bases, with 12 bases spanning the gap. The CDR3 consists of 13 residues. CDR3 nucleotide sequence: TGTGCCAGCAGTCGGGACCTCGGCACTGAAGCTTTCTTT. It is translated as CASSRDLGTEAFF.

This chain uses TRBV9 with TRBJ2-4; the D gene is possibly TRBD2 (7 bases). This CDR3 contains 13 residues. CDR1 and CDR2 from the germline V gene are SGDLS and YYNGEE. With 1 base removed from V and 8 bases from J, the gap between germline ends came to 10 bases. The CDR3 protein is CASSVRGGHIQYF. DNA for the CDR3: TGTGCCAGCAGCGTAAGGGGGGGGCACATTCAGTACTTC.

V gene TRBV4-2 combines with J gene TRBJ1-2; TRBD1 might be the D (5 bases). CDR1 is LGHNA, CDR2 YNFKEQ, per germline. The CDR3 consists of 16 residues. The V and J ends lost 0 bases and 1 base respectively, with 12 bases between them. CDR3 DNA sequence: TGTGCCAGCAGCCAAGAAACGGGGGGTGGTAACTATGGCTACACCTTC. Translation gives CASSQETGGGNYGYTF.

Details on this clone: One junction end disagrees with the germline gene, perhaps due to a read error. The chain carries TRBV6-5 and TRBJ2-1; a possible D gene is TRBD1 (5 bases). Germline V gene lookup returns CDR1 MNHEY and CDR2 SVGAGI. The CDR3 spans 15 residues. The CDR3 DNA is TGTGCCAGCTGCCCCCAGGGTGGCTCCAACAATGAGCAGTTCTTC. Residues: CASCPQGGSNNEQFF.

The chain joins TRBV11-3 to TRBJ2-2, with 7 bases aligning to TRBD2. The V and J ends lost 3 bases and 5 bases, in that order; junction bases with no gene match: 3. Germline-derived CDR1 and CDR2 are SGHNT and YENEEA. There are 14 residues in the CDR3. Here the CDR3 DNA reads TGTGCCAGCAGCTTGACGCGGGGGACCGGGGAGCTGTTTTTT. Translation gives CASSLTRGTGELFF. Based on the CDR3 plus reference TRBV11-3 and TRBJ2-2, the full variable domain is EAGVVQSPRYKIIEKKQPVAFWCNPISGHNTLYWYLQNLGQGPELLIRYENEEAVDDSQLPKDRFSAERLKGVDSTLKIQPAELGDSAVYLCASSLTRGTGELFFGEGSRLTVL.

The V call is TRBV10-3, the J call TRBJ2-3, with 8 bases aligning to TRBD2. The CDR3 covers 15 residues. Germline CDR1 reads ENHRY; CDR2 reads SYGVKD. J gave up 2 bases and V 6 bases, and 7 bases lay outside the gene matches. DNA for the CDR3: TGTGCCATCAGACTGGGTAGCGGGAACACAGATACGCAGTATTTT. This encodes CAIRLGSGNTDTQYF.

This chain uses TRBV6-5 with TRBJ1-4, with 9 bases lining up with TRBD1. Germline lookup yields CDR1 MNHEY and CDR2 SVGAGI. Trimming at V came to 6 bases and at J to 3 bases, leaving 2 bases not matched to a gene. The length of the CDR3 is 14 residues. The CDR3 protein is CASSWTGANEKLFF. For the CDR3, the DNA is TGTGCCAGCAGCTGGACAGGGGCTAATGAAAAACTGTTTTTT.

This clone was recorded only once. This chain connects TRBV15 to TRBJ1-5, with 9 positions matching TRBD1. J lost 6 bases, V lost 5 bases, and 8 bases had no gene match. The CDR3 runs to 15 residues. CDR1 and CDR2 (germline): LNHNV, YYDKDF (reference sequence). As DNA, the CDR3 is TGTGCCACCAGCGTACAGGGGGCTTTTAGTCAGCCCCAGCATTTT. Translation: CATSVQGAFSQPQHF.

J is TRBJ1-1 and V is TRBV7-3; D may be TRBD1 (6 bases). Between the trimmed V and J ends, which lost 5 bases and 6 bases, there was a span of 16 bases. The CDR3 covers 14 residues. Per the germline V gene, CDR1 is SGHTA and CDR2 is FQGTGA. CDR3 coding DNA: TGTGCCAGCAGCCCCCAAGGGGGAACCGCTGAAGCTTTCTTT. It is translated as CASSPQGGTAEAFF.

The chain carries TRBV5-1 and TRBJ1-5; possibly TRBD1 for D (6 bases). The CDR3 length is 18 residues. Germline V gives CDR1 SGHRS, CDR2 YFSETQ. Between the trimmed V and J ends, which lost 4 bases and 0 bases, there was a span of 20 bases. In DNA form, the CDR3 reads TGCGCCAGCAGCAATAGGGGGGGCGGCACATATAGCAATCAGCCCCAGCATTTT. Its protein is CASSNRGGGTYSNQPQHF. Combining the CDR3 with reference TRBV5-1 and TRBJ1-5 gives the whole variable domain KAGVTQTPRYLIKTRGQQVTLSCSPISGHRSVSWYQQTPGQGLQFLFEYFSETQRNKGNFPGRFSGRQFSNSRSEMNVSTLELGDSALYLCASSNRGGGTYSNQPQHFGDGTRLSIL.

The genes are TRBV7-2 and TRBJ1-1; D not certain. Trimming left V 3 bases short and J 2 bases short, with 10 bases between. Germline assignment: CDR1 SGHTA and CDR2 FQGNSA. This CDR3 has 14 residues. This chain's CDR3 is CASSFGSANTEAFF. The CDR3 bases are TGTGCCAGCAGCTTCGGCAGTGCAAACACTGAAGCTTTCTTT.

This rearrangement joins TRBV30 to TRBJ2-5; no clear D. Trimming took off 2 bases at V and 10 bases at J, with 5 bases between the two ends. Germline lookup yields CDR1 GTSNPN and CDR2 SVGIG (reference sequence). The CDR3 has 9 residues. In nucleotides, the CDR3 is TGTGCCTGGAGTCTGGACCAGTACTTC. Its translation: CAWSLDQYF.

V and J are TRBV18 and TRBJ1-2; D is ambiguous. V was shortened by 4 bases and J by 8 bases, with 20 bases between the two germline ends. The CDR3 contains 15 residues. The germline V gene has CDR1 KGHSH and CDR2 LQKENI. CDR3 protein: CASSLAQELTMGYTF. The CDR3 bases are TGTGCCAGCTCACTAGCCCAGGAACTTACTATGGGCTACACCTTC.

As to this clone: Its ends do not fully match the called genes, so a read error is possible. The chain uses TRBV7-7 and TRBJ2-3; 7 nucleotides agree with TRBD2. Per the germline V gene, CDR1 is SSHAT and CDR2 is FNYEAQ (reference sequence). The CDR3 runs 16 residues. CDR3 region: CASSLGTGGPTDTQYF. The CDR3 DNA is TGTGCTAGCAGCCTCGGGACGGGAGGTCCCACAGATACGCAGTATTTT.

In regard to this clone: A much larger clone sits a single nucleotide away, making a read error possible. V gene TRBV7-3 combines with J gene TRBJ1-3; unclear D gene. The CDR3 totals 12 residues. In germline, CDR1 is SGHTA, CDR2 FQGTGA. Between the trimmed V and J ends, which lost 5 bases and 3 bases, there was a span of 5 bases. This chain's CDR3 is CASSRDGNTIYF. The CDR3 DNA follows: TGTGCCAGCAGCCGGGATGGAAACACCATATATTTT.